Listed here are 24 T cell receptor beta chains from one sample, sequenced in a study of T cell repertoires in cytomegalovirus infection. TCRdb fed the reads into MiXCR, producing one record per CDR3 protein. The table lists about 770,000 distinct CDR3 sequences, 25% to 35% of them singletons. Their antigen targets remain unknown. Sequencing was performed on cultured CD8+ T cells from PBMCs, taken from culture after CMV antigen stimulation. These receptors all stem from a human donor in good health (CMV status not recorded). Some clones in this sample may be carry-over from other donors' samples.

The J gene is TRBJ2-7, the V gene TRBV7-2, with D perhaps assigned TRBD1 or TRBD2 (5 bases each). The CDR3 is 15 residues long. CDR1 is SGHTA and CDR2 is FQGNSA in the germline V gene. V was trimmed by 6 bases and J by 0 bases, leaving 15 bases between them. The CDR3, as DNA: TGTGCCAGCAGTGTAGTGGGAGACAGCTCCTACGAGCAGTACTTC. This sequence encodes CASSVVGDSSYEQYF.

This clonotype showed up just a few times. The chain recombines TRBV6-5 with TRBJ2-1, with TRBD2 matching 8 bases. Trimming at V came to 6 bases and at J to 1 base, leaving 8 bases not matched to a gene. CDR1 MNHEY and CDR2 SVGAGI come from the germline V gene. This CDR3 has 16 residues. The CDR3 DNA sequence: TGTGCCAGCAGGCCAGAGCGGGGGTGGTCCTACAATGAGCAGTTCTTC. It encodes CASRPERGWSYNEQFF.

This clonotype came up a few times. V gene TRBV4-1 combines with J gene TRBJ2-7; D is ambiguous. The V end was cut by 3 bases, the J end by 1 base, with 13 bases between. CDR1 is MGHRA, CDR2 YSYEKL, per germline. This CDR3 spans 15 amino acids. CDR3 protein: CASSQDLGRSYEQYF. As DNA, the CDR3 is TGCGCCAGCAGCCAGGACCTTGGACGTTCCTACGAGCAGTACTTC.

The chain recombines TRBV6-1 with TRBJ2-5; no firm D call. Trimming took off 1 base at V and 0 bases at J, with 6 bases between the two ends. CDR1 is MNHNS, CDR2 SASEGT, per germline. This CDR3 contains 14 residues. CDR3 coding DNA: TGTGCCAGCAGTGAAGAAAGGTACCAAGAGACCCAGTACTTC. Translation: CASSEERYQETQYF.

The gene calls are TRBV6-1 and TRBJ1-1; tentatively, D is TRBD1 (6 bases). The V end lost 7 bases, the J end lost 5 bases, and 14 bases lay between the germline ends. Germline CDR1 and CDR2: MNHNS and SASEGT. This CDR3 comprises 13 residues. CDR3 coding DNA: TGTGCCAGCATGTCACAGGGAGGAACTGAAGCTTTCTTT. Translation: CASMSQGGTEAFF.

This chain uses TRBV6-5 with TRBJ1-1, with D possibly matching TRBD1 (5 bases). This CDR3 is built from 14 residues. Trimming shortened V by 2 bases and J by 1 base, and 8 bases separated the two germline ends. Germline values: CDR1 MNHEY, CDR2 SVGAGI. In DNA, the CDR3 is TGTGCCAGCAGTTACGACAGAACGAACACTGAAGCTTTCTTT. As protein: CASSYDRTNTEAFF.

This clonotype has just a few counts. J is TRBJ1-5 and V is TRBV10-2; D is possibly TRBD1 (5 bases). V lost 5 bases to trimming and J lost 3 bases, with 8 bases between them. The CDR3 totals 13 residues. Germline assignment: CDR1 WSHSY and CDR2 SAAADI. The CDR3 nucleotides read TGCGCCAGCAGTTTACAGGCCAATCAGCCCCAGCATTTT. Amino acids: CASSLQANQPQHF.

The chain has TRBV2 and TRBJ2-7; D remains ambiguous. The CDR3 has 14 residues. The V end was cut by 8 bases, the J end by 5 bases, with 19 bases between. CDR1 and CDR2 from the germline V gene are SNHLY and FYNNEI. CDR3 sequence: CASCDPGVRDEQYF. The CDR3 region has the DNA TGTGCCAGCTGCGACCCCGGCGTCCGAGACGAGCAGTACTTC.

This chain connects TRBV24-1 to TRBJ2-2, with 10 positions matching TRBD2. The V segment lost 9 bases and the J segment 6 bases; nucleotides outside the gene matches: 3. Germline V lookup: CDR1 KGHDR, CDR2 SFDVKD. The CDR3 runs to 13 residues. The CDR3 sequence is CATGTSVAGELFF. CDR3 DNA sequence: TGTGCCACCGGGACTAGCGTGGCCGGGGAGCTGTTTTTT.

The V and J genes are TRBV7-2 and TRBJ2-5; 8 nucleotides agree with TRBD2. The CDR3 loop spans 19 amino acids. J was trimmed by 0 bases and V by 4 bases; bases with no gene match: 16. Germline V gene lookup returns CDR1 SGHTA and CDR2 FQGNSA. The CDR3 region is CASSSSETSVSLYQETQYF. The DNA of the CDR3 is TGTGCCAGCAGCTCAAGCGAGACTAGCGTTTCACTTTACCAAGAGACCCAGTACTTC.

This sequence joins TRBV27 and TRBJ2-1, with 9 nucleotides matching TRBD2. The CDR3 spans 15 residues. Germline-derived CDR1 and CDR2 are MNHEY and SMNVEV (reference sequence). With V trimmed by 6 bases and J by 0 bases, 3 bases remained unmatched. The chain's CDR3 is CASRSGGNSYNEQFF. CDR3 DNA sequence: TGTGCCAGCAGAAGCGGGGGGAACTCCTACAATGAGCAGTTCTTC.

The chain uses TRBV7-6 and TRBJ1-2; D unclear. Germline CDR1 SGHVS, CDR2 FNYEAQ. The CDR3 has 16 amino acids. The V and J ends lost 1 base and 4 bases respectively, with 16 bases between them. The CDR3 region has the DNA TGTGCCAGCAGCTTAGAGCGGGCAACCTTACCCTATGGCTACACCTTC. This sequence encodes CASSLERATLPYGYTF.

The chain combines TRBV9 with TRBJ1-6, with 8 bases aligning to TRBD1. The V gene end was trimmed by 2 bases and the J gene end by 10 bases; junction bases not matched to a gene: 5. Germline CDR1 is SGDLS and CDR2 is YYNGEE. This CDR3 is 14 amino acids long. This CDR3 reads CASSVTGERSPLHF. The CDR3, as DNA: TGTGCCAGCAGCGTGACAGGGGAGAGATCACCCCTCCACTTT.

The J gene is TRBJ2-7, the V gene TRBV6-2 or TRBV6-3; unclear D gene. CDR1 and CDR2 (germline): MNHEY, SVGEGT. CDR3 length: 15 amino acids. V was cut by 2 bases and J by 0 bases, with 11 bases left in between. This chain's CDR3 is CASSYTGPSSYEQYV. As DNA, the CDR3 is TGTGCCAGCAGTTACACGGGTCCCAGCTCCTACGAGCAGTACGTC.

This clonotype was picked up a small number of times. V gene TRBV6-2 or TRBV6-3 combines with J gene TRBJ2-7, with D unclear. V was cut by 0 bases and J by 2 bases, with 8 bases left in between. The CDR3 length is 14 residues. Per germline, CDR1 MNHEY and CDR2 SVGEGT. The CDR3 DNA sequence: TGTGCCAGCAGTTACTCGAATAACGCCTACGAGCAGTACGTC. It codes for CASSYSNNAYEQYV.

CDR3 sequence: CSVTGGGSPEAFF. CDR3 in DNA: TGCAGCGTTACTGGGGGGGGGAGCCCTGAAGCTTTCTTT. The chain links TRBV29-1 to TRBJ1-1; D is possibly TRBD1 (5 bases). Germline V CDR1 and CDR2: SQVTM, ANQGSEA. V lost 5 bases and J 6 bases, leaving 16 bases between the germline ends. CDR3 length: 13 residues.

This clonotype was seen a handful of times. The chain carries TRBV6-1 and TRBJ2-7; D assignment may be TRBD1 or TRBD2 (6 bases each). Looked up from germline, CDR1 is MNHNS and CDR2 is SASEGT. CDR3 size: 14 residues. V dropped 4 bases and J dropped 7 bases, with 17 bases sitting between them. CDR3 sequence (DNA): TGTGCCAGCAGTGGAAGTCAGGGGAGGTTTGAGCAGTACGTC. Protein product: CASSGSQGRFEQYV.

The chain carries TRBV6-1 and TRBJ2-3; 7 bases match TRBD1. The J segment lost 6 bases and the V segment lost 6 bases, leaving 6 bases of the junction unmatched. Per germline, CDR1 MNHNS and CDR2 SASEGT. The length of the CDR3 is 13 residues. As DNA, the CDR3 is TGTGCCAGCAGAACAGGGGAGCCCGATACGCAGTATTTT. Its translation: CASRTGEPDTQYF.

This clonotype has only a few counts. This chain uses TRBV11-2 with TRBJ1-2; TRBD1 might be the D (5 bases). The V end lost 0 bases, the J end lost 0 bases, and 14 bases lay between the germline ends. The length of the CDR3 is 17 residues. Germline CDR1 reads SGHAT; CDR2 reads FQNNGV. CDR3: CASSLDRTNLANYGYTF. For the CDR3, the DNA is TGTGCCAGCAGCTTAGATCGGACAAATCTGGCTAACTATGGCTACACCTTC.

This chain uses TRBV5-6 with TRBJ2-7, with D perhaps TRBD1 (6 bases). The germline gives CDR1 SGHDT, CDR2 YYEEEE. This CDR3 contains 15 residues. Trimming took 0 bases from V and 3 from J, leaving 13 bases between them. This chain's CDR3 is CASSLGIQQGYEQYV. The DNA of the CDR3 is TGTGCCAGCAGCTTGGGGATTCAACAGGGCTACGAGCAGTACGTC.

This chain connects TRBV7-8 to TRBJ2-5; TRBD1 is a possible D gene (5 bases). Per the germline V gene, CDR1 is SGHVS and CDR2 is FQNEAQ. V gave up 1 base and J gave up 4 bases, with 10 bases separating them. The CDR3 totals 14 residues. For the CDR3, the DNA is TGTGCCAGCAGCTTAGAGTGGGGCGGAGAGACCCAGTACTTC. This encodes CASSLEWGGETQYF. Using reference TRBV7-8 and TRBJ2-5 for the parts outside the CDR3, the full variable domain is GAGVSQSPRYKVAKRGQDVALRCDPISGHVSLFWYQQALGQGPEFLTYFQNEAQLDKSGLPSDRFFAERPEGSVSTLKIQRTQQEDSAVYLCASSLEWGGETQYFGPGTRLLVL.

A few counts support this clonotype. The chain carries TRBV6-1 and TRBJ2-1, with TRBD2 matching over 7 bases. Germline CDR1 and CDR2: MNHNS and SASEGT. The CDR3 spans 17 residues. Trimming took 6 bases from V and 7 from J; bases not matched to a gene: 18. Here the CDR3 reads CASSPRPVSGGGNEQFF. The DNA for the CDR3 is TGTGCCAGCAGCCCCCGCCCCGTTAGTGGCGGGGGAAATGAGCAGTTCTTC.

This chain connects TRBV4-2 to TRBJ1-1; no reliable D call. Trimming took off 3 bases at V and 3 bases at J, with 23 bases between the two ends. The CDR3 consists of 18 residues. Per the germline V gene, CDR1 is LGHNA and CDR2 is YNFKEQ. The CDR3 DNA sequence: TGTGCCAGCAGCCAGGGCTATAAGACATCTCGAAGGGACACTGAAGCTTTCTTT. Protein product: CASSQGYKTSRRDTEAFF.

This clonotype has a handful of counts. The chain has TRBV27 and TRBJ2-1, with 9 bases aligning to TRBD2. The CDR3 has 13 residues. The germline V gene has CDR1 MNHEY and CDR2 SMNVEV (reference sequence). V gave up 1 base and J gave up 16 bases; unmatched junction bases: 8. CDR3 in amino acids: CASSLLESSGTFF. The CDR3 coding sequence is TGTGCCAGCAGTTTATTGGAGTCTAGCGGGACTTTCTTC.